The rows below give T cell receptor beta chains drawn from one sample of a study of cytomegalovirus exposure and HLA in healthy donors. Produced via immunoSEQ multiplex PCR; TCRdb's table is partial and in-frame only. The table includes approximately 110,000 clones, around 87% detected once. The source material was PBMCs. The source of these receptors is a woman between 18 and 30 years old in good health and CMV-seropositive. Each CDR3 is given with its conserved first and last residue. A D gene is named only where the DNA matches it firmly. Rows may omit the clone size; those that give it use once, few, many or a size class.

d_call: .; clone_size: .; j_call: TRBJ1-5; v_call: TRBV6-5; cdr3_aa: CASKQWGGGNQPQHF; cdr3_nt: TGTGCCAGCAAACAGTGGGGGGGCGGCAATCAGCCCCAGCATTTT
d_call: TRBD1; clone_size: .; j_call: TRBJ1-3; v_call: TRBV30; cdr3_aa: CAWSVQGTRNTIYF; cdr3_nt: TGTGCCTGGAGTGTACAGGGGACGCGAAACACCATATATTTT
d_call: TRBD2; clone_size: .; j_call: TRBJ2-7; v_call: TRBV5-1; cdr3_aa: CASGRPAGGAPEYEQYF; cdr3_nt: TGCGCCAGCGGCCGACCAGCGGGAGGAGCCCCGGAATACGAGCAGTACTTC
d_call: TRBD1; clone_size: .; j_call: TRBJ2-5; v_call: TRBV6-6; cdr3_aa: CASSAGTGGQETQYF; cdr3_nt: TGTGCCAGCAGCGCCGGGACAGGGGGCCAAGAGACCCAGTACTTC
d_call: TRBD2; clone_size: few; j_call: TRBJ2-7; v_call: TRBV27; cdr3_aa: CASSSWEGLTYEQYF; cdr3_nt: TGTGCCAGCAGTTCGTGGGAGGGCCTCACCTACGAGCAGTACTTC
d_call: TRBD1; clone_size: .; j_call: TRBJ2-7; v_call: TRBV7-8; cdr3_aa: CASSLRPGTGEGYEQYF; cdr3_nt: TGTGCCAGCAGCTTAAGGCCCGGGACAGGGGAAGGCTACGAGCAGTACTTC
d_call: .; clone_size: few; j_call: TRBJ2-7; v_call: TRBV2; cdr3_aa: CASSGVDEQYF; cdr3_nt: TGTGCCAGCAGCGGGGTGGACGAGCAGTACTTC
d_call: .; clone_size: .; j_call: TRBJ2-1; v_call: TRBV7-8; cdr3_aa: CASSFPLRGSYNEQFF; cdr3_nt: TGTGCCAGCAGCTTCCCCCTCAGGGGTTCCTACAATGAGCAGTTCTTC
d_call: TRBD1; clone_size: .; j_call: TRBJ1-4; v_call: TRBV27; cdr3_aa: CASSSPRTGIGEKLFF; cdr3_nt: TGTGCCAGCAGTTCTCCACGGACAGGCATCGGAGAAAAACTGTTTTTT
d_call: TRBD1; clone_size: .; j_call: TRBJ1-2; v_call: TRBV30; cdr3_aa: CAWGTGDYGYTF; cdr3_nt: TGTGCCTGGGGGACAGGGGACTATGGCTACACCTTC
d_call: .; clone_size: once; j_call: TRBJ2-2; v_call: TRBV5-4; cdr3_aa: CASSLGQSTGELFF; cdr3_nt: TGTGCCAGCAGCTTGGGACAGTCCACCGGGGAGCTGTTTTTT
d_call: .; clone_size: .; j_call: TRBJ2-7; v_call: TRBV2; cdr3_aa: CASSGRFLYEQYF; cdr3_nt: TGTGCCAGCAGTGGGCGGTTTCTTTACGAGCAGTACTTC
d_call: .; clone_size: .; j_call: TRBJ1-4; v_call: TRBV7-9; cdr3_aa: CASSWQGSDEKLFF; cdr3_nt: TGTGCCAGCAGCTGGCAGGGTTCCGATGAAAAACTGTTTTTT
d_call: TRBD1; clone_size: .; j_call: TRBJ1-5; v_call: TRBV6-6; cdr3_aa: CASSSGQGNQPQHF; cdr3_nt: TGTGCCAGCAGCAGCGGACAGGGGAATCAGCCCCAGCATTTT
d_call: .; clone_size: .; j_call: TRBJ2-1; v_call: TRBV7-9; cdr3_aa: CASREVELGNEQFF; cdr3_nt: TGTGCCAGCAGGGAGGTGGAGCTGGGAAATGAGCAGTTCTTC
d_call: .; clone_size: once; j_call: TRBJ1-1; v_call: TRBV6-5; cdr3_aa: CASSYGLGVMNTEAFF; cdr3_nt: TGTGCCAGCAGTTACGGGCTCGGGGTAATGAACACTGAAGCTTTCTTT
d_call: .; clone_size: .; j_call: TRBJ1-2; v_call: TRBV5-1; cdr3_aa: CASSLERGGYTF; cdr3_nt: TGCGCCAGCAGCTTGGAGAGGGGGGGCTACACCTTC
d_call: TRBD1; clone_size: once; j_call: TRBJ1-1; v_call: TRBV11-3; cdr3_aa: CASSPRQGGNTEAFF; cdr3_nt: TGTGCCAGCAGCCCACGACAGGGGGGCAACACTGAAGCTTTCTTT
d_call: TRBD1; clone_size: .; j_call: TRBJ1-1; v_call: TRBV19; cdr3_aa: CASSIDGRGLSTEAFF; cdr3_nt: TGTGCCAGTAGTATAGACGGGAGGGGGCTAAGCACTGAAGCTTTCTTT
d_call: .; clone_size: .; j_call: TRBJ1-2; v_call: TRBV6-5; cdr3_aa: CASSLLGGNGYTF; cdr3_nt: TGTGCCAGCAGTTTACTCGGGGGGAATGGCTACACCTTC
d_call: TRBD1; clone_size: few; j_call: TRBJ1-2; v_call: TRBV27; cdr3_aa: CASSWTGGGYGYTF; cdr3_nt: TGTGCCAGCAGTTGGACAGGGGGCGGCTATGGCTACACCTTC
d_call: TRBD1; clone_size: .; j_call: TRBJ1-1; v_call: TRBV11-3; cdr3_aa: CASSLKGANTEAFF; cdr3_nt: TGTGCCAGCAGCTTGAAGGGGGCCAACACTGAAGCTTTCTTT
d_call: .; clone_size: .; j_call: TRBJ1-1; v_call: TRBV4-1; cdr3_aa: CASSARGREAFF; cdr3_nt: TGCGCCAGCAGCGCCCGTGGGCGTGAAGCTTTCTTT
d_call: .; clone_size: .; j_call: TRBJ1-1; v_call: TRBV29-1; cdr3_aa: CSTVEPGLTFF; cdr3_nt: TGCAGCACCGTGGAGCCGGGATTGACTTTCTTT
d_call: .; clone_size: .; j_call: TRBJ1-6; v_call: TRBV23-1; cdr3_aa: CASSLLGTAKNSPLHF; cdr3_nt: TGCGCCAGCAGTCTACTGGGGACTGCTAAAAATTCACCCCTCCACTTT
d_call: TRBD2; clone_size: .; j_call: TRBJ2-7; v_call: TRBV5-1; cdr3_aa: CASSLAGLAVTYEQYF; cdr3_nt: TGCGCCAGCAGCTTGGCGGGACTAGCGGTTACCTACGAGCAGTACTTC